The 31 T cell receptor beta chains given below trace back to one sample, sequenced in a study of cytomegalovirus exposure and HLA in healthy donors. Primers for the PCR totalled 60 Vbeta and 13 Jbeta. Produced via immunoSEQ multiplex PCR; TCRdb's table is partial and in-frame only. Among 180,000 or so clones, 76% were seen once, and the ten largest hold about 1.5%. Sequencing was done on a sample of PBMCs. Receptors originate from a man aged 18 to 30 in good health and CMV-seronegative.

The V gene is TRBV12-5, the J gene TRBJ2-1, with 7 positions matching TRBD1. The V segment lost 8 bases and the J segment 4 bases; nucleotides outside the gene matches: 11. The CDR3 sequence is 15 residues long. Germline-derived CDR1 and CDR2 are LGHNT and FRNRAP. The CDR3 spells CASQNSGGPYNEQFF. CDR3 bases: TGTGCTAGTCAAAACTCAGGGGGACCTTACAATGAGCAGTTCTTC.

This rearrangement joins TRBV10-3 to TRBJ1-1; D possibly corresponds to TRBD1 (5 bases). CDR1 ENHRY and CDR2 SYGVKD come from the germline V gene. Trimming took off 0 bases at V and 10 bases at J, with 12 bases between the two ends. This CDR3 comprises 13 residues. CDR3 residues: CAISESGPQGAFF. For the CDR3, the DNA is TGTGCCATCAGTGAGTCAGGCCCGCAGGGAGCTTTCTTT.

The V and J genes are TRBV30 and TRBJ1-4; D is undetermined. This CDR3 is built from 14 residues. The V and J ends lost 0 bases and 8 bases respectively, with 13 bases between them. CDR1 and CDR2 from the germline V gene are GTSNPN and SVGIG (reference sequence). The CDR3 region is CAWSVLGMREKLFF. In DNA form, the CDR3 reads TGTGCCTGGAGTGTACTAGGGATGCGAGAAAAACTGTTTTTT. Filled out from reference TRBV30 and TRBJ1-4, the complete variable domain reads SQTIHQWPATLVQPVGSPLSLECTVEGTSNPNLYWYRQAAGRGLQLLFYSVGIGQISSEVPQNLSASRPQDRQFILSSKKLLLSDSGFYLCAWSVLGMREKLFFGSGTQLSVL.

The CDR3 loop reads CASSLSPGQANSPLHF. CDR3 in DNA: TGCGCCAGCAGCCTGTCCCCGGGACAAGCTAATTCACCCCTCCACTTT. V usage is TRBV4-1 and J usage is TRBJ1-6, with TRBD1 as a possible D gene (6 bases). The CDR3 length is 16 residues. Trimming left V 4 bases short and J 6 bases short, with 16 bases between. Germline loops: CDR1 MGHRA, CDR2 YSYEKL.

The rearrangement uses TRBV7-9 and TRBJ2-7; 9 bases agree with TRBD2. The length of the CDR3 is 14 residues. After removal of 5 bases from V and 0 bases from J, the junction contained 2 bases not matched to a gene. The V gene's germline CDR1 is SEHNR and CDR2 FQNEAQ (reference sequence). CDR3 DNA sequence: TGTGCCAGCAGCCTTAGCGGGGGCTCCTACGAGCAGTACTTC. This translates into CASSLSGGSYEQYF.

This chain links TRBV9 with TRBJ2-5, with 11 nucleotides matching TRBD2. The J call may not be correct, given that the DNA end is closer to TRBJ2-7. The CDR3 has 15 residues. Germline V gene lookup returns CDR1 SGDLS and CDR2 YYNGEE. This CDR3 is CASSVQISGRDEQYF. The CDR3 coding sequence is TGTGCCAGCAGCGTCCAAATTAGCGGGAGGGACGAGCAGTACTTC.

The DNA for the CDR3 is TGTGCCAGCAGGTCTAGCGGGGGGGCCGGGGAGACCCAGTACTTC. Translated: CASRSSGGAGETQYF. The chain has TRBV27 and TRBJ2-5; 12 bases are shared with TRBD2. CDR1 and CDR2 from the germline V gene are MNHEY and SMNVEV (reference sequence). The trim removed 6 bases at V and 5 bases at J, leaving 7 bases unmatched. This CDR3 has 15 amino acids.

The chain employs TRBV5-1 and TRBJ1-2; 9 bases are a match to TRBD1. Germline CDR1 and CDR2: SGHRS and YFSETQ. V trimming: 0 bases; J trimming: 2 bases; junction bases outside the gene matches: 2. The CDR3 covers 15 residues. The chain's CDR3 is CASSLDRGQNYGYTF. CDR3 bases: TGCGCCAGCAGCTTGGACAGGGGGCAGAACTATGGCTACACCTTC.

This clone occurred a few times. The CDR3 region is CASSLGRAGRWNSPLHF. The CDR3 DNA sequence: TGTGCCAGCAGTTTAGGTCGGGCAGGGCGGTGGAATTCACCCCTCCACTTT. The chain employs TRBV27 and TRBJ1-6, with D possibly TRBD1 on 5 matching bases. The CDR3 spans 17 residues. CDR1 and CDR2 (germline): MNHEY, SMNVEV (reference sequence). With 2 bases removed from V and 7 bases from J, the gap between germline ends came to 18 bases.

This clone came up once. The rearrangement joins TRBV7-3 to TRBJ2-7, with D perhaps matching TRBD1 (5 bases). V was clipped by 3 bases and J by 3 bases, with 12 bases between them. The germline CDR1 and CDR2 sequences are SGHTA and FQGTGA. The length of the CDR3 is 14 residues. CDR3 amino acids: CASSFKGQYYEQYF. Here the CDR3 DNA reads TGTGCCAGCAGCTTTAAGGGGCAATACTACGAGCAGTACTTC.

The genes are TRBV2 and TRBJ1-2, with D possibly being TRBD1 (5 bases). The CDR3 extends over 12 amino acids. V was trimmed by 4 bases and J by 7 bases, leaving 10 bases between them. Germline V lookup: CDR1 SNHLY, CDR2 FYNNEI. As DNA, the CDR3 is TGTGCCAGCAGTGGAACAGGAGCTGGCTACACCTTC. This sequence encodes CASSGTGAGYTF.

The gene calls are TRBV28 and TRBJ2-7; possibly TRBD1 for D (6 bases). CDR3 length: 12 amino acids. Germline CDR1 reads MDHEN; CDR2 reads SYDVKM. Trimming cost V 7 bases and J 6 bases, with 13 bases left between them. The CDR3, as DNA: TGTGCCAGCACGAAGGGACACGGCGAGCAGTACTTC. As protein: CASTKGHGEQYF.

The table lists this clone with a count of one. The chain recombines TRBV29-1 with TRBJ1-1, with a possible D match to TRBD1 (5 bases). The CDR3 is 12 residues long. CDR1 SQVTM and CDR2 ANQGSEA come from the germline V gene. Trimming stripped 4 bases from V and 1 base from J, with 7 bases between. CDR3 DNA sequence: TGCAGCGTTGGGAGGGGGAACACTGAAGCTTTCTTT. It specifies CSVGRGNTEAFF.

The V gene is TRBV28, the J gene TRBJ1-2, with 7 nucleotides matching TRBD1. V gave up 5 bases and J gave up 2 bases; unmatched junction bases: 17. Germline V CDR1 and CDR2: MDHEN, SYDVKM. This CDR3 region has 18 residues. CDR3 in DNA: TGTGCCAGCAGTGTACGCCGGGACAGCCCTGCCCTCAACTATGGCTACACCTTC. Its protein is CASSVRRDSPALNYGYTF.

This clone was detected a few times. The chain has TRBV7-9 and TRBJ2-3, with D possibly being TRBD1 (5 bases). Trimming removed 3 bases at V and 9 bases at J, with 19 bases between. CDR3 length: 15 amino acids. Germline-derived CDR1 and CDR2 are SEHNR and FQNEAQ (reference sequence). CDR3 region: CASSFSQPSTGTQYF. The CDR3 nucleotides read TGTGCCAGCAGCTTCTCGCAGCCCTCAACAGGAACGCAGTATTTT.

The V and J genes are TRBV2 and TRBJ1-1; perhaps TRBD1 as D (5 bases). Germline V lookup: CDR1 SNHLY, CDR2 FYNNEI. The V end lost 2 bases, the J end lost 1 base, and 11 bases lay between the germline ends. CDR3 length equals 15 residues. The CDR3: CASSELMGGNTEAFF. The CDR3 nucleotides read TGTGCCAGCAGTGAATTGATGGGGGGGAACACTGAAGCTTTCTTT. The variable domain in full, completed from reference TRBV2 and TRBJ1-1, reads EPEVTQTPSHQVTQMGQEVILRCVPISNHLYFYWYRQILGQKVEFLVSFYNNEISEKSEIFDDQFSVERPDGSNFTLKIRSTKLEDSAMYFCASSELMGGNTEAFFGQGTRLTVV.

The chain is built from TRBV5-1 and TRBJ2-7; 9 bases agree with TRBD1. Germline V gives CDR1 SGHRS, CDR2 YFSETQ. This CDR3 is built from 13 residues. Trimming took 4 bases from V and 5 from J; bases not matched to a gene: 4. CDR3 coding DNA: TGCGCCAGCAGCCGGGACAGGGCGGACGAGCAGTACTTC. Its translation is CASSRDRADEQYF.

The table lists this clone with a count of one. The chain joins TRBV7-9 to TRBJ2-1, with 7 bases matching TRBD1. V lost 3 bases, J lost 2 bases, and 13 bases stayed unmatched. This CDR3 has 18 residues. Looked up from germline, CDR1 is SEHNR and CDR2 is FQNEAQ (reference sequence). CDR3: CASSLAGPDRPAYNEQFF. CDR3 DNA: TGTGCCAGCAGCTTGGCTGGCCCGGACAGGCCGGCCTACAATGAGCAGTTCTTC.

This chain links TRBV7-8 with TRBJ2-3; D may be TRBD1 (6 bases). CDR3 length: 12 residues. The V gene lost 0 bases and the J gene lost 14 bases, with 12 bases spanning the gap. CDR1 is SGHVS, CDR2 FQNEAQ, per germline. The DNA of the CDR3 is TGTGCCAGCAGCTTAGCGCGGCAGGGGTTGTATTTT. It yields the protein CASSLARQGLYF.

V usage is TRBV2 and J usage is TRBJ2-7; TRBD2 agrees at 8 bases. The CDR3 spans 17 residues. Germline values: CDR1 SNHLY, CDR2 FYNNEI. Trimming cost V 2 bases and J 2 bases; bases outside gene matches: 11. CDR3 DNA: TGTGCCAGCAGTGAAACTAGCGGACTTTCGAACGCCTACGAGCAGTACTTC. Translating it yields CASSETSGLSNAYEQYF.

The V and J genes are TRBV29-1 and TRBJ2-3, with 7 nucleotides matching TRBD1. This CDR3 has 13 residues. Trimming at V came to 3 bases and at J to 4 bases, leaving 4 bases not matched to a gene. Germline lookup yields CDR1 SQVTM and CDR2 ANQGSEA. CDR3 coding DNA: TGCAGCGTTGATAGGCAGGGGGCAGATACGCAGTATTTT. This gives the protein CSVDRQGADTQYF.

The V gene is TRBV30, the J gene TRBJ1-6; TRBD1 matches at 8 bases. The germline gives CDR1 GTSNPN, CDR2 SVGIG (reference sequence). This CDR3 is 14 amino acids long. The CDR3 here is CAVGQGANNSPLHF. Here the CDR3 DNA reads TGTGCTGTGGGGCAGGGGGCGAATAATTCACCCCTCCACTTT.

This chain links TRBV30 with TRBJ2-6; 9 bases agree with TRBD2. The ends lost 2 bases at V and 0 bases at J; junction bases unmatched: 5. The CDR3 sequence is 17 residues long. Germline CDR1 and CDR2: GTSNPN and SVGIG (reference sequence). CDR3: CAWSRLAGHSGANVLTF. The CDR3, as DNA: TGTGCCTGGAGTCGGCTAGCGGGGCACTCTGGGGCCAACGTCCTGACTTTC.

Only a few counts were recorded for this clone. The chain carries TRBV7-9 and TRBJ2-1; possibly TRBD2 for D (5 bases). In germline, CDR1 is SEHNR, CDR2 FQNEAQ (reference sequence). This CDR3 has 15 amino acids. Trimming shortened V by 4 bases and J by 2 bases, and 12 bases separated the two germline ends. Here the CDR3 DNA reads TGTGCCAGCAGCTCGGGCGACGGGACCTACAATGAGCAGTTCTTC. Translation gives CASSSGDGTYNEQFF.

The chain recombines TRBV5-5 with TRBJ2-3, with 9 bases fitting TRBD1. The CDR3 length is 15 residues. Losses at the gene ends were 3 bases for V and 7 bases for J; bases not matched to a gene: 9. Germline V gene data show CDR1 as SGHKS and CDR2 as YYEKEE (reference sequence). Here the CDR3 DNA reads TGTGCCAGCAGCTCTCTTGGGACAGGGAAAAATACGCAGTATTTT. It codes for CASSSLGTGKNTQYF.

CDR3: CASSLAGTSWEQYF. The CDR3, as DNA: TGTGCCAGCAGCTTAGCCGGGACTAGCTGGGAGCAGTACTTC. V usage is TRBV7-9 and J usage is TRBJ2-7, with 9 positions matching TRBD2. The germline gives CDR1 SEHNR, CDR2 FQNEAQ (reference sequence). The ends lost 0 bases at V and 7 bases at J; junction bases unmatched: 4. The CDR3 has 14 residues.

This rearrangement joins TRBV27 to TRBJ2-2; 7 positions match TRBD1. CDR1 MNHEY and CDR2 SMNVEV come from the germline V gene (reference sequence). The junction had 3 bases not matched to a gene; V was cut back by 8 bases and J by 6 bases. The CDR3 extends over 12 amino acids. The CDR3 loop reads CASRQGPGELFF. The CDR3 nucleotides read TGTGCCAGCCGACAGGGTCCCGGGGAGCTGTTTTTT.

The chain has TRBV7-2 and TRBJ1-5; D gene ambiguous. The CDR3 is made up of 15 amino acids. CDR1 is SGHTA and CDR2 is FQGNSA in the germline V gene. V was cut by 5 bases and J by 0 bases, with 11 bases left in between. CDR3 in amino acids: CASSPGPSSNQPQHF. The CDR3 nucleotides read TGTGCCAGCAGCCCTGGTCCGAGTAGCAATCAGCCCCAGCATTTT.

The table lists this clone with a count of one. This chain's CDR3 is CASSWGGENTEAFF. CDR3 sequence (DNA): TGTGCCAGTAGTTGGGGGGGAGAGAACACTGAAGCTTTCTTT. The chain recombines TRBV19 with TRBJ1-1, with D possibly matching TRBD1 (5 bases). Trimming removed 5 bases from V and 1 base from J, with 11 bases in between. Germline CDR1 is LNHDA and CDR2 is SQIVND (reference sequence). The CDR3 is 14 amino acids.

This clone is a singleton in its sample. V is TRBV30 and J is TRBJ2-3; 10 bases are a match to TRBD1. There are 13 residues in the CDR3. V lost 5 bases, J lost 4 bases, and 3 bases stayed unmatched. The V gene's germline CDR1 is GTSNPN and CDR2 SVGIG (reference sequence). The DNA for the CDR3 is TGTGCCTGGGGACAGGGGGTGTCAGATACGCAGTATTTT. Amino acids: CAWGQGVSDTQYF.

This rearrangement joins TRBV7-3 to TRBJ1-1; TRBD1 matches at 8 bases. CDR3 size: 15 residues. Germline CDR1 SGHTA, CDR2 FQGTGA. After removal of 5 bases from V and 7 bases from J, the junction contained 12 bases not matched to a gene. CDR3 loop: CASSPDGTGPFEAFF. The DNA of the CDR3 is TGTGCCAGCAGCCCGGACGGGACAGGACCCTTTGAAGCTTTCTTT.